One and the same sample provided the 24 T cell receptor beta chains below, sequenced in a study of blood T cell repertoires in COVID-19. Generated by immunoSEQ multiplex PCR, the TCRdb table keeps only in-frame clones and is missing some. This sample has some 140,000 clones; almost 80% occur once, and the top ten carry approximately 10%. The sequencing sample was made of peripheral blood. These receptors originate from a man between 60 and 75 years old who had recovered from COVID-19.

The CDR3 region is CASSYSSGVGYEQYF. The CDR3 DNA reads as TGTGCCAGCAGTTACTCGTCAGGGGTTGGTTACGAGCAGTACTTC. The V and J genes are TRBV6-2 or TRBV6-3 and TRBJ2-7; maybe TRBD1 (6 bases). Germline V gene data show CDR1 as MNHEY and CDR2 as SVGEGT. CDR3 size: 15 residues. The V end lost 0 bases, the J end lost 4 bases, and 13 bases lay between the germline ends.

V is TRBV6-5 and J is TRBJ2-3, with D possibly being TRBD2 (6 bases). V lost 0 bases and J lost 5, with 6 bases in between. This CDR3 has 13 residues. Germline V gene sequence: CDR1 MNHEY, CDR2 SVGAGI. DNA of the CDR3: TGTGCCAGCAGTTACTCGGGGGGAGATACGCAGTATTTT. This encodes CASSYSGGDTQYF.

This chain links TRBV29-1 with TRBJ1-1; 7 nucleotides agree with TRBD1. Germline lookup yields CDR1 SQVTM and CDR2 ANQGSEA. There are 14 residues in the CDR3. Trimming at V came to 4 bases and at J to 5 bases, leaving 10 bases not matched to a gene. CDR3: CSVGTGRRQTEAFF. The CDR3 DNA reads TGCAGCGTTGGGACAGGAAGGCGGCAGACTGAAGCTTTCTTT.

This clone was picked up a small number of times. The genes are TRBV7-9 and TRBJ2-1; TRBD2 agrees at 7 bases. Germline V gene sequence: CDR1 SEHNR, CDR2 FQNEAQ (reference sequence). J lost 9 bases, V lost 3 bases, and 5 bases had no gene match. The CDR3 is 13 residues long. CDR3 loop: CASSLGSGGEQFF. Written as DNA, the CDR3 is TGTGCCAGCAGCTTGGGTTCGGGGGGTGAGCAGTTCTTC.

This sequence joins TRBV19 and TRBJ2-7; TRBD1 aligns across 9 bases. The CDR3 spans 14 residues. Germline assignment: CDR1 LNHDA and CDR2 SQIVND (reference sequence). Losses at the gene ends were 5 bases for V and 3 bases for J; bases not matched to a gene: 5. The CDR3 protein is CASSETGGFYEQYF. The CDR3 DNA reads as TGTGCCAGTAGTGAGACAGGGGGTTTCTACGAGCAGTACTTC.

This clone showed up just a few times. The rearrangement links TRBV30 to TRBJ2-6; tentatively, D is TRBD2 (5 bases). V was pared by 3 bases and J by 0 bases, with 6 bases between. The CDR3 contains 14 residues. Germline V gives CDR1 GTSNPN, CDR2 SVGIG (reference sequence). CDR3 sequence: CAWSDYSGANVLTF. CDR3 sequence (DNA): TGTGCCTGGAGCGACTACTCTGGGGCCAACGTCCTGACTTTC.

This clone came up a few times. This rearrangement joins TRBV4-2 to TRBJ2-2; 8 bases are a match to TRBD1. This CDR3 is built from 16 residues. The junction had 2 bases not matched to a gene; V was cut back by 1 base and J by 1 base. Germline V gene sequence: CDR1 LGHNA, CDR2 YNFKEQ. CDR3 DNA: TGTGCCAGCAGCCAAGTCGGACAGGGGAACACCGGGGAGCTGTTTTTT. This encodes CASSQVGQGNTGELFF.

The chain recombines TRBV7-2 with TRBJ1-2; a possible D gene is TRBD1 (5 bases). The CDR3 runs 13 residues. Germline CDR1 SGHTA, CDR2 FQGNSA. The ends were cut back, 4 bases at V and 5 bases at J, with 11 bases in the middle. CDR3 nucleotide sequence: TGTGCCAGCAGCTCGCGACAGCTATATGGCTACACCTTC. Translated, it gives CASSSRQLYGYTF.

This clone has just a few counts. The chain has TRBV9 and TRBJ1-2; D is perhaps TRBD1 (5 bases). The CDR3 length is 15 residues. Per the germline V gene, CDR1 is SGDLS and CDR2 is YYNGEE. Trimming left V 2 bases short and J 2 bases short, with 13 bases between. The CDR3 sequence is CASSVGGAGNYGYTF. The CDR3 region has the DNA TGTGCCAGCAGCGTGGGTGGGGCAGGCAACTATGGCTACACCTTC.

The chain is built from TRBV6-5 and TRBJ1-1, with D possibly matching TRBD1 (6 bases). Germline loops: CDR1 MNHEY, CDR2 SVGAGI. The CDR3 is 12 residues long. Trimming stripped 6 bases from V and 11 bases from J, with 16 bases between. CDR3 nucleotide sequence: TGTGCCAGCAGAAACGAGGGGGGGGAGGCTTTCTTT. This sequence encodes CASRNEGGEAFF.

The V gene is TRBV6-5, the J gene TRBJ2-3; D is possibly TRBD2 (5 bases). CDR1 MNHEY and CDR2 SVGAGI come from the germline V gene. V was trimmed by 7 bases and J by 4 bases, leaving 15 bases between them. The CDR3 contains 14 residues. The CDR3 DNA reads TGTGCCAGCAAACTAGATGGAGGCGCAGATACGCAGTATTTT. This sequence encodes CASKLDGGADTQYF.

The chain has TRBV30 and TRBJ1-5; possibly TRBD1 for D (5 bases). V was clipped by 2 bases and J by 7 bases, with 15 bases between them. Germline V lookup: CDR1 GTSNPN, CDR2 SVGIG (reference sequence). The CDR3 runs 14 residues. CDR3 residues: CAWSPNQGFQPQHF. CDR3 in DNA: TGTGCCTGGAGTCCTAATCAGGGTTTCCAGCCCCAGCATTTT.

As to this clone: This sample includes further DNA sequences coding for the same CDR3. The rearrangement uses TRBV5-1 and TRBJ2-6; D is uncertain. This CDR3 is 16 amino acids long. Germline V gene lookup returns CDR1 SGHRS and CDR2 YFSETQ. V lost 2 bases and J lost 0, with 9 bases in between. The CDR3 region is CASSFGTSSGANVLTF. CDR3 DNA sequence: TGCGCCAGCAGCTTTGGCACCAGCTCTGGGGCCAACGTCCTGACTTTC. Variable domain in full (rest from reference TRBV5-1 and TRBJ2-6): KAGVTQTPRYLIKTRGQQVTLSCSPISGHRSVSWYQQTPGQGLQFLFEYFSETQRNKGNFPGRFSGRQFSNSRSEMNVSTLELGDSALYLCASSFGTSSGANVLTFGAGSRLTVL.

The V gene is TRBV7-2, the J gene TRBJ1-5; D remains unclear. The CDR3 extends over 14 amino acids. Germline V gene lookup returns CDR1 SGHTA and CDR2 FQGNSA. Trimming stripped 1 base from V and 2 bases from J, with 6 bases between. The CDR3 protein is CASSLVPGNQPQHF. Written as DNA, the CDR3 is TGTGCCAGCAGCTTAGTTCCGGGCAATCAGCCCCAGCATTTT. Full variable domain (remainder filled in from reference TRBV7-2 and TRBJ1-5): GAGVSQSPSNKVTEKGKDVELRCDPISGHTALYWYRQSLGQGLEFLIYFQGNSAPDKSGLPSDRFSAERTGGSVSTLTIQRTQQEDSAVYLCASSLVPGNQPQHFGDGTRLSIL.

Here the CDR3 reads CASSYSQGLAFF. CDR3 bases: TGTGCCAGCAGTTACTCGCAGGGACTAGCGTTCTTC. The chain uses TRBV6-2 or TRBV6-3 and TRBJ2-1; 9 bases map to TRBD2. Trimming cost V 0 bases and J 15 bases; bases outside gene matches: 3. Germline V CDR1 and CDR2: MNHEY, SVGEGT. The CDR3 has 12 residues.

This chain uses TRBV6-5 with TRBJ2-7; the match to TRBD2 covers 13 bases. The V gene end was trimmed by 2 bases and the J gene end by 6 bases; junction bases not matched to a gene: 4. This CDR3 contains 15 residues. Germline V gene sequence: CDR1 MNHEY, CDR2 SVGAGI. As DNA, the CDR3 is TGTGCCAGCAGTTACCCGGGACTAGCGGGGTTCGAGCAGTACTTC. Protein product: CASSYPGLAGFEQYF.

The rearrangement links TRBV4-2 to TRBJ1-2; 7 positions agree with TRBD1. The V segment lost 4 bases and the J segment 3 bases; nucleotides outside the gene matches: 8. The CDR3 is 15 residues long. Germline V gene data show CDR1 as LGHNA and CDR2 as YNFKEQ. Here the CDR3 reads CASSPRDRFDYGYTF. DNA of the CDR3: TGTGCCAGCAGCCCCCGGGACAGATTTGACTATGGCTACACCTTC.

This chain uses TRBV3-1 (or the pseudogene TRBV3-2) with TRBJ2-2; D unclear. The CDR3 is made up of 15 amino acids. Per germline, CDR1 LGHDT and CDR2 YNNKEL (reference sequence). V gave up 0 bases and J gave up 6 bases, with 11 bases separating them. CDR3 DNA: TGTGCCAGCAGCCAAGATGTGGCCCAGGCCGGGGAGCTGTTTTTT. Its translation is CASSQDVAQAGELFF.

The chain combines TRBV5-1 with TRBJ2-7; 9 bases are shared with TRBD1. Trimming removed 0 bases from V and 5 bases from J; junction bases left unmatched: 6. This CDR3 region has 15 residues. Germline V gene sequence: CDR1 SGHRS, CDR2 YFSETQ. CDR3 residues: CASSLEGQGWHEQYF. In nucleotides, the CDR3 is TGCGCCAGCAGCTTGGAGGGACAGGGATGGCACGAGCAGTACTTC.

This chain connects TRBV6-2 or TRBV6-3 to TRBJ1-4; no firm D call. V lost 2 bases and J lost 0, with 16 bases in between. Germline V gives CDR1 MNHEY, CDR2 SVGEGT. This CDR3 has 18 residues. The CDR3 reads CASSYPQAFSSTNEKLFF. Written as DNA, the CDR3 is TGTGCCAGCAGTTACCCGCAGGCTTTCTCTTCAACTAATGAAAAACTGTTTTTT.

V usage is TRBV10-2 and J usage is TRBJ1-5, with D possibly TRBD1 on 5 matching bases. CDR3 length: 20 amino acids. The germline V gene encodes CDR1 WSHSY and CDR2 SAAADI. V was shortened by 5 bases and J by 0 bases, with 26 bases between the two germline ends. CDR3 DNA sequence: TGCGCCAGCAGTCCCCCCCTTTTCCCCGGTGACAGACATAGCAATCAGCCCCAGCATTTT. It codes for CASSPPLFPGDRHSNQPQHF.

The chain couples TRBV28 to TRBJ2-2, with a tentative D call TRBD1 (5 bases). With 0 bases removed from V and 3 bases from J, the gap between germline ends came to 11 bases. There are 16 residues in the CDR3. Germline V gene sequence: CDR1 MDHEN, CDR2 SYDVKM. This CDR3 reads CASSLWARVHTGELFF. CDR3 DNA sequence: TGTGCCAGCAGTTTATGGGCCAGGGTGCACACCGGGGAGCTGTTTTTT.

This clone was seen once. The rearrangement links TRBV7-2 to TRBJ1-5; D call uncertain. This CDR3 is 13 amino acids long. V was trimmed by 2 bases and J by 6 bases, leaving 8 bases between them. Per the germline V gene, CDR1 is SGHTA and CDR2 is FQGNSA. The CDR3 is CASSLNIGQPQHF. The CDR3 DNA reads TGTGCCAGCAGCTTAAATATCGGTCAGCCCCAGCATTTT. Full variable domain (rest looked up from reference TRBV7-2 and TRBJ1-5): GAGVSQSPSNKVTEKGKDVELRCDPISGHTALYWYRQSLGQGLEFLIYFQGNSAPDKSGLPSDRFSAERTGGSVSTLTIQRTQQEDSAVYLCASSLNIGQPQHFGDGTRLSIL.

There are a few counts of this clone. The chain is built from TRBV10-3 and TRBJ2-7; 8 positions match TRBD1. Per germline, CDR1 ENHRY and CDR2 SYGVKD. V dropped 4 bases and J dropped 7; count of bases not matched to a gene: 0. The length of the CDR3 is 11 residues. As DNA, the CDR3 is TGTGCCATCAGTGGGACAGGGGAGCAGTACTTC. This sequence encodes CAISGTGEQYF.